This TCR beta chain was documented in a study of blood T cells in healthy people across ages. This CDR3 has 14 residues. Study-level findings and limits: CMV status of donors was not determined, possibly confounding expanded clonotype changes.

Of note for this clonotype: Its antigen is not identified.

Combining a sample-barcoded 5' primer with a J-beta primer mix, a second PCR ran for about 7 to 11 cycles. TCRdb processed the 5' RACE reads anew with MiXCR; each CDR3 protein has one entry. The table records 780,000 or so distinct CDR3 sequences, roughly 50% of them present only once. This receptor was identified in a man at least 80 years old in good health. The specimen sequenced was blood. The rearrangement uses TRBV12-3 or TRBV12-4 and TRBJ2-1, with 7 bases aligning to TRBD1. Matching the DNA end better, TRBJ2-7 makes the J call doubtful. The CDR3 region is CASSYRGLGFEQYF. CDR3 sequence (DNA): TGTGCCAGCAGTTACAGGGGCCTGGGGTTCGAGCAGTACTTC.